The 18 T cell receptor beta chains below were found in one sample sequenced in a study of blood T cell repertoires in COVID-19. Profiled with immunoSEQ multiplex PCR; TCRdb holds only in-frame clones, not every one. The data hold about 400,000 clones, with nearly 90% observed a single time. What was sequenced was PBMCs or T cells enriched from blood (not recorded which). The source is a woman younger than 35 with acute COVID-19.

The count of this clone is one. This chain's CDR3 is CSVTGVDGQPQHF. As DNA, the CDR3 is TGCAGCGTTACAGGGGTTGATGGTCAGCCCCAGCATTTT. This chain links TRBV29-1 with TRBJ1-5; 7 nucleotides line up with TRBD1. The CDR3 length is 13 residues. Germline assignment: CDR1 SQVTM and CDR2 ANQGSEA. V lost 5 bases to trimming and J lost 6 bases; unmatched junction nucleotides: 7.

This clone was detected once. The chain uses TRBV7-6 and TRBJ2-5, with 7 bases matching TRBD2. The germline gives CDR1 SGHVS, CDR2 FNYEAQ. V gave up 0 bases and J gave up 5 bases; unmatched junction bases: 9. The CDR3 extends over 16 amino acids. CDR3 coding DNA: TGTGCCAGCAGCTTAGCTTCGTCTAGCGGAGGGGAGACCCAGTACTTC. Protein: CASSLASSSGGETQYF.

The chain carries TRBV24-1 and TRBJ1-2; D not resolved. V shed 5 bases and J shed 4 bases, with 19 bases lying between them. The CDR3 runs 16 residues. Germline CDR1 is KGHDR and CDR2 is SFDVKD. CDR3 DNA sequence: TGTGCCACCAGTGGAGGGTCAGGATCTCCCCCCTATGGCTACACCTTC. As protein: CATSGGSGSPPYGYTF.

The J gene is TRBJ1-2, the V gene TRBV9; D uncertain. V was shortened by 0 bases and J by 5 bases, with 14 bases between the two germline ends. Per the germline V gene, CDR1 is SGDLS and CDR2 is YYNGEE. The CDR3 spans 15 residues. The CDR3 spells CASSVATVSPYGYTF. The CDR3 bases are TGTGCCAGCAGCGTAGCTACAGTGTCCCCGTATGGCTACACCTTC.

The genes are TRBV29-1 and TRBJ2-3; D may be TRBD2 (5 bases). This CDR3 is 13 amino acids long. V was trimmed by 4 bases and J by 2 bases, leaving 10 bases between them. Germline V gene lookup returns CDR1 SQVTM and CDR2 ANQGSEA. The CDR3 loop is CSVARRDTDTQYF. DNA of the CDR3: TGCAGCGTTGCTAGACGGGACACAGATACGCAGTATTTT.

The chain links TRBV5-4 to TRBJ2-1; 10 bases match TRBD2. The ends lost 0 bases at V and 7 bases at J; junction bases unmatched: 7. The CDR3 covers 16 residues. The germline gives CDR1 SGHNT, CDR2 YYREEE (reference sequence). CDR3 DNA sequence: TGTGCCAGCAGCTTGGGAGCGGGAGGGCCTATGAATGAGCAGTTCTTC. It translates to CASSLGAGGPMNEQFF. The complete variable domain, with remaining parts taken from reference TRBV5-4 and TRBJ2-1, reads ETGVTQSPTHLIKTRGQQVTLRCSSQSGHNTVSWYQQALGQGPQFIFQYYREEENGRGNFPPRFSGLQFPNYSSELNVNALELDDSALYLCASSLGAGGPMNEQFFGPGTRLTVL.

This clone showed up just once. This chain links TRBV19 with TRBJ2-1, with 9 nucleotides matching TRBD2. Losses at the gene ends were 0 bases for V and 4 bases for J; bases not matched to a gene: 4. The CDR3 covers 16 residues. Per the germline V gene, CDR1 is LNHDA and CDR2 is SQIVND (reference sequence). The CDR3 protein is CASSIDLAGFYNEQFF. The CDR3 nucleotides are TGTGCCAGTAGTATAGATCTAGCGGGATTTTACAATGAGCAGTTCTTC.

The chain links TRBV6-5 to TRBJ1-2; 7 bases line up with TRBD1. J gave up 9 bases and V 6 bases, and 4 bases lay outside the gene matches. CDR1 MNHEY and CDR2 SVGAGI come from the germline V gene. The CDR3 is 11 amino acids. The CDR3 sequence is CASRLQGSYTF. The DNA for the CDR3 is TGTGCCAGCAGGTTACAGGGGAGCTACACCTTC.

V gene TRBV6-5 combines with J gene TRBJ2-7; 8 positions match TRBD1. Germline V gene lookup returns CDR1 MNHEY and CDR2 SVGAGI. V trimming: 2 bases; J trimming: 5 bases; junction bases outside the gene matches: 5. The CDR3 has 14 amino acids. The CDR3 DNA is TGTGCCAGCAGTTACCGGCAGGGGGCGCACGAGCAGTACTTC. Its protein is CASSYRQGAHEQYF.

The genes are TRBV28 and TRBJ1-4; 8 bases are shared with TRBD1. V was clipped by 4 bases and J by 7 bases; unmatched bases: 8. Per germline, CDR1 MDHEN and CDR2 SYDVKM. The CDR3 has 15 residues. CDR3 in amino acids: CASSSNRGVAEKLFF. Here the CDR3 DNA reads TGTGCCAGCAGTTCGAACAGGGGGGTTGCTGAAAAACTGTTTTTT.

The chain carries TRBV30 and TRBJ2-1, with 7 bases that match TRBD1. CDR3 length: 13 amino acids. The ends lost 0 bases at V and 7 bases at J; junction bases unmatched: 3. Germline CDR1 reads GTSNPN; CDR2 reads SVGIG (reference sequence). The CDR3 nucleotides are TGTGCCTGGAGTGTAACCAGGGGGAATGAGCAGTTCTTC. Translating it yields CAWSVTRGNEQFF.

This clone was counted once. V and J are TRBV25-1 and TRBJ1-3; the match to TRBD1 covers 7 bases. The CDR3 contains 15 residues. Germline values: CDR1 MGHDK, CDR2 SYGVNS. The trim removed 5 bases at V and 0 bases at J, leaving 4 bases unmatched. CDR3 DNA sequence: TGTGCCAGCAGTCTACAGGGGAGCTCTGGAAACACCATATATTTT. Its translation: CASSLQGSSGNTIYF.

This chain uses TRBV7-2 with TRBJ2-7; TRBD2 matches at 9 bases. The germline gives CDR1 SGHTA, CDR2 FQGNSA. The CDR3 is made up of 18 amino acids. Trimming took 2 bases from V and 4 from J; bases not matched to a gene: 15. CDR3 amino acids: CASSLQPGTASGIYEQYF. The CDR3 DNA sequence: TGTGCCAGCAGCTTACAGCCTGGCACGGCTAGCGGGATTTACGAGCAGTACTTC.

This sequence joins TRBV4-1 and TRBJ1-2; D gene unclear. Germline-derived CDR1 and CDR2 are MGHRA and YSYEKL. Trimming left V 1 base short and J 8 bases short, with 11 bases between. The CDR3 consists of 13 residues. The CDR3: CASSQVLEEGYTF. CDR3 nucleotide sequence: TGCGCCAGCAGCCAAGTTTTAGAAGAGGGCTACACCTTC.

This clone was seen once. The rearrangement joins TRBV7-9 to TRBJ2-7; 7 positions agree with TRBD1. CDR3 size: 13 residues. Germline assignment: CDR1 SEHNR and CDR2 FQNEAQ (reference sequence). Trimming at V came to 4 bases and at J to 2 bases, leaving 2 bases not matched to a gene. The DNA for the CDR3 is TGTGCCAGCAGCTCGACAGGGACCTACGAGCAGTACTTC. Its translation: CASSSTGTYEQYF.

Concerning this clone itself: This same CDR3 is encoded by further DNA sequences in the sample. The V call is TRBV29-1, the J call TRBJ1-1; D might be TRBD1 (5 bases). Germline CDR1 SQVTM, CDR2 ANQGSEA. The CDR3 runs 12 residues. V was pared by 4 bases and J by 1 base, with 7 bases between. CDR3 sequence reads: CSVGQGNTEAFF. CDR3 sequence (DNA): TGCAGCGTTGGTCAGGGGAACACTGAAGCTTTCTTT.

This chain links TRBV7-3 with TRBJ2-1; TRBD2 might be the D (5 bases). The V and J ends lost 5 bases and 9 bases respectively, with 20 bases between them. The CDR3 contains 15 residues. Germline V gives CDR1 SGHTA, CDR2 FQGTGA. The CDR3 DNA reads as TGTGCCAGCAGCCTATCAGGCGGGCGTACCGGTGAGCAGTTCTTC. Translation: CASSLSGGRTGEQFF.

As DNA, the CDR3 is TGTGCCAGCAGCTTAGGAGGACAGCTTAATGAAAAACTGTTTTTT. It yields the protein CASSLGGQLNEKLFF. V and J are TRBV7-2 and TRBJ1-4, with a tentative D call TRBD1 (6 bases). Trimming stripped 1 base from V and 4 bases from J, with 10 bases between. Germline V gene data show CDR1 as SGHTA and CDR2 as FQGNSA. This CDR3 contains 15 residues.